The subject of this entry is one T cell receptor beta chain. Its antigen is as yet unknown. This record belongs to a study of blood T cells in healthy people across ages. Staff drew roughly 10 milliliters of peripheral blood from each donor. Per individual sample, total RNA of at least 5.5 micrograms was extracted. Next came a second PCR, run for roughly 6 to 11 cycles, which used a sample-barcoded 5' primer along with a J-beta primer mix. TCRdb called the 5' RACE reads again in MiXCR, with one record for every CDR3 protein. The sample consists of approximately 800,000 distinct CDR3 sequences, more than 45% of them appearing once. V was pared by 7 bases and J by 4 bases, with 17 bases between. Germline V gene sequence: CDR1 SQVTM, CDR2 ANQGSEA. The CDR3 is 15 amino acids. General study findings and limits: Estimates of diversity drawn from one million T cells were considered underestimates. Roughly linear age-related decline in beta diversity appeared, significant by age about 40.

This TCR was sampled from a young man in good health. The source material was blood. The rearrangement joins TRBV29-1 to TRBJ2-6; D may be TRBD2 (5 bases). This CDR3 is CSAPDWRRGANVLTF. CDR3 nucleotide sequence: TGCAGCGCTCCGGACTGGCGTCGAGGGGCCAACGTCCTGACTTTC.